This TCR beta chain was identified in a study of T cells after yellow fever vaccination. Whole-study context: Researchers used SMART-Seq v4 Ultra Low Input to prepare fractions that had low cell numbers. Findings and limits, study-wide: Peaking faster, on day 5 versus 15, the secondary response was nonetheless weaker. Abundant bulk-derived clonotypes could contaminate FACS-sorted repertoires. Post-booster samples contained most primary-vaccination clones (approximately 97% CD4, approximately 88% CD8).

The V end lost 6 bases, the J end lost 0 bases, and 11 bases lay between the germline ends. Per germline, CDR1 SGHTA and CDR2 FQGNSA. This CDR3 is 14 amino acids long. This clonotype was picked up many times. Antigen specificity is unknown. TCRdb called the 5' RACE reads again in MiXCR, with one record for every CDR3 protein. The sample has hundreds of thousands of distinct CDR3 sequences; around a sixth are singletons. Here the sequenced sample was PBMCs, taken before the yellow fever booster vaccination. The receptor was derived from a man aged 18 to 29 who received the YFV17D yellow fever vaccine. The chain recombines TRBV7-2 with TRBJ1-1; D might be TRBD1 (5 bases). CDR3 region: CASSLGPMNTEAFF. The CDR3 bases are TGTGCCAGCAGTCTGGGACCGATGAACACTGAAGCTTTCTTT.